This T cell receptor beta chain was obtained from a study of T cells in Graves' hyperthyroidism and ophthalmopathy. Overall study: Peripheral blood draws took place at initial diagnosis, ahead of any treatment.

Authors of the study amplified TCR beta CDR3 regions from RNA transcripts. Researchers ran a first-round RT-PCR on the TCR CDR3 using the HTBI primer set. TCRdb analysed the multiplex PCR reads with MiXCR anew, one entry per CDR3 protein. Of some 320,000 distinct CDR3 sequences listed, roughly 15% are singletons. Investigators excluded patients with uncontrolled infection, other autoimmune disease, pregnancy or lactation. This clonotype showed up many times. Its antigen remains unknown. This CDR3 is 12 amino acids long. Deletions cut 5 bases from V and 9 bases from J, with 11 bases between. Germline-derived CDR1 and CDR2 are SGHAT and FQNNGV. Findings and limits, study-wide: Most thyroid clonotypes expanded above 0.001 were also detected in blood. It was a median approximately 6.9 months before onset that the model predicted ophthalmopathy.

The TCR was taken from a middle-aged woman with Graves' ophthalmopathy. Material: blood. The chain combines TRBV11-2 with TRBJ2-1, with D possibly matching TRBD2 (5 bases). CDR3 sequence reads: CASSLHAGEQFF. Written as DNA, the CDR3 is TGTGCCAGCAGCCTCCATGCGGGTGAGCAGTTCTTC.